The clone carrying this T cell receptor beta chain was seen ten or more times. Its antigen is unknown. Read sequence stops 3 residues before the CDR3 end, and the germline J gene provides the missing end. The data are from a study of T cell clonality in common variable immunodeficiency. Only in-frame clones appear in the TCRdb table, and some are missing; sequencing was by immunoSEQ multiplex PCR. This sample has about 23,000 clones, each found more than once. The V gene lost 0 bases and the J gene lost 7 bases, with 13 bases spanning the gap. Germline-derived CDR1 and CDR2 are SGHDN and FVKESK. This CDR3 has 15 amino acids. Study-level points and caveats: Fewer deletions and N-nucleotide insertions were reportedly seen in common variable immunodeficiency TCR beta sequences. Compared with healthy controls, CVID subjects showed increased TCRbeta clonality, mostly in about a third. Compared with controls, CVID subjects had fewer shared TCRbeta clones.

Each donor provided about 5 to 9 ml of heparinized whole blood. This chain uses TRBV14 with TRBJ1-3; D ambiguous. The clonotype originates from a human donor with common variable immunodeficiency. The source material was peripheral blood mononuclear cells. The DNA read from the CDR3 is TGTGCCAGCAGCCAAGATTACGGCCCGGGGAACACC. This translates into CASSQDYGPGNT. The CDR3 in full is CASSQDYGPGNTIYF.